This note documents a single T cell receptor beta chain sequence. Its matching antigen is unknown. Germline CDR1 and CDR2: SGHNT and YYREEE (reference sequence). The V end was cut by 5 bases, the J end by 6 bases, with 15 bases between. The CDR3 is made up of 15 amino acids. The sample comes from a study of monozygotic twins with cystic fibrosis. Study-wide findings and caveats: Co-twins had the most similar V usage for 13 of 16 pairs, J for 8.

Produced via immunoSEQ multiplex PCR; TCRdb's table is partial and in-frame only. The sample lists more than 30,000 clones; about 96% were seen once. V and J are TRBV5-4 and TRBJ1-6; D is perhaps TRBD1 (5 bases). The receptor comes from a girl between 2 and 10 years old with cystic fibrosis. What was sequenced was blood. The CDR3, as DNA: TGTGCCAGCAGTCCCAGCATACAGGTTAATTCACCCCTCCACTTT. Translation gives CASSPSIQVNSPLHF.